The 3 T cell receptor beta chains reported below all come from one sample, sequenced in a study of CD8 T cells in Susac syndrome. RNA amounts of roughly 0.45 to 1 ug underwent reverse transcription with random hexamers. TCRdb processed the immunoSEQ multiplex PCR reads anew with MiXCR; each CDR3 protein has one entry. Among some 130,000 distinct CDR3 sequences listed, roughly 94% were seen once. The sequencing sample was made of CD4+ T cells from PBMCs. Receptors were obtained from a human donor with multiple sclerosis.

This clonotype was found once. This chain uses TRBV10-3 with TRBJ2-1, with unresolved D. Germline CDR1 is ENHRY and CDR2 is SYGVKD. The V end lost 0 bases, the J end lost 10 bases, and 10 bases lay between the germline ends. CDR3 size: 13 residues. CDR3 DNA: TGTGCCATCAGTGAGTCAATTGGGGTAGAGCAGTTCTTC. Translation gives CAISESIGVEQFF.

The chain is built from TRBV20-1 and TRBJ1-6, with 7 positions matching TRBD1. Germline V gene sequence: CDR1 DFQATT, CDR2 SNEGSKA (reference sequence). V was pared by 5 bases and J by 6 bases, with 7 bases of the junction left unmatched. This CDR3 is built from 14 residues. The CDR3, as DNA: TGCAGTGCTGGGGCCACAGGGGCTAATTCACCCCTCCACTTT. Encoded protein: CSAGATGANSPLHF.

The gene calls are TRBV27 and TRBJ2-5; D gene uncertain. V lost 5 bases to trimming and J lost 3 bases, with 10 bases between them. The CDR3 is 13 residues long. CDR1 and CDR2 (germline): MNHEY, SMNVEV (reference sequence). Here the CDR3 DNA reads TGTGCCAGCAGTCTCCGCCTAAAAGAGACCCAGTACTTC. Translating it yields CASSLRLKETQYF.